This T cell receptor beta chain originates from a study of shared clonotypes between healthy human individuals. J lost 4 bases, V lost 0 bases, and 4 bases had no gene match. The CDR3 has 16 residues. Germline CDR1 is LGHNA and CDR2 is YSLEER. Profiling relied on immunoSEQ multiplex PCR, and the TCRdb table lists in-frame clones only, not all of them. The profile shows about 1.4 million clones, around 97% of them singletons. The TCR was taken from a man aged 30-40 years in good health. The chain couples TRBV4-3 to TRBJ2-1, with 9 bases fitting TRBD2. The sample comprised naive CD4+ T cells sorted from blood. Stated subset: CD45RA+ positively selected. This chain's CDR3 is CASSQDTSGLYNEQFF. In nucleotides, the CDR3 is TGCGCCAGCAGCCAAGATACTAGCGGGCTATACAATGAGCAGTTCTTC.